This is a list of T cell receptor beta chains from one sample in a study of T cell changes during pregnancy in multiple sclerosis. This table comes from immunoSEQ multiplex PCR, and its TCRdb copy is limited to in-frame clones, with some not included. The table includes tens of thousands of clones, just under 95% detected once. The specimen comprised peripheral blood, sampled in the second trimester of pregnancy. The receptors stem from a female donor with multiple sclerosis, enrolled in a pregnancy study. The CDR3 runs from the conserved cysteine through the conserved F or W. The order of the fields is J gene, D gene, clone size, V gene, CDR3 DNA, CDR3 protein. D genes are given only for firm matches. The size of a clone is reported for some rows only, either as once, few or many, or as a class for expanded clones.

J gene: TRBJ2-3; D gene: TRBD1; clone size: NA; V gene: TRBV7-2; CDR3 DNA: TGTGCCAGCAGCTTATCCGTGAGGGGACAGGGAGGGCGCACAGATACGCAGTATTTT; CDR3 protein: CASSLSVRGQGGRTDTQYF
J gene: TRBJ1-3; D gene: TRBD1; clone size: NA; V gene: TRBV5-1; CDR3 DNA: TGCGCCAGCAGCCCGGTGGGACAGAACTCTGGAAACACCATATATTTT; CDR3 protein: CASSPVGQNSGNTIYF
J gene: TRBJ1-4; D gene: NA; clone size: NA; V gene: TRBV18; CDR3 DNA: TGTGCCAGCTCGCGTCACGGGGAACCTAATGAAAAACTGTTTTTT; CDR3 protein: CASSRHGEPNEKLFF
J gene: TRBJ1-1; D gene: NA; clone size: NA; V gene: TRBV4-1; CDR3 DNA: TGCGCCAGCAGCCAAGACGCGGGGGCGTATACTGAAGCTTTCTTT; CDR3 protein: CASSQDAGAYTEAFF
J gene: TRBJ1-4; D gene: NA; clone size: NA; V gene: TRBV15; CDR3 DNA: TGTGCCACCAGCAGAGAAAAAGGGGACACCTCAGAAAAACTGTTTTTT; CDR3 protein: CATSREKGDTSEKLFF
J gene: TRBJ1-4; D gene: NA; clone size: NA; V gene: TRBV6-1; CDR3 DNA: TGTGCCAGCAGTACAGCAATCAATGAAAAACTGTTTTTT; CDR3 protein: CASSTAINEKLFF
J gene: TRBJ2-1; D gene: NA; clone size: NA; V gene: TRBV7-9; CDR3 DNA: TGTGCCAGCAGCTTAAGTACCGGGAACTACAATGAGCAGTTCTTC; CDR3 protein: CASSLSTGNYNEQFF
J gene: TRBJ2-1; D gene: TRBD2; clone size: NA; V gene: TRBV7-9; CDR3 DNA: TGTGCCAGCAGCCGCTCCGGCGGGGGGATCAATGAGCAGTTCTTC; CDR3 protein: CASSRSGGGINEQFF
J gene: TRBJ1-1; D gene: NA; clone size: NA; V gene: TRBV2; CDR3 DNA: TGTGCCAGCAGTGAAGCGTTTACGGGGGGGAGGTTCACTGAAGCTTTCTTT; CDR3 protein: CASSEAFTGGRFTEAFF
J gene: TRBJ2-1; D gene: NA; clone size: once; V gene: TRBV5-1; CDR3 DNA: TGCGCCAGCAGCTTGGGTGGGGGCGACAATGAGCAGTTCTTC; CDR3 protein: CASSLGGGDNEQFF
J gene: TRBJ2-1; D gene: NA; clone size: NA; V gene: TRBV7-3; CDR3 DNA: TGTGCCAGCAGCTTAAAGGGGAACTTTTACAATGAGCAGTTCTTC; CDR3 protein: CASSLKGNFYNEQFF
J gene: TRBJ2-5; D gene: NA; clone size: NA; V gene: TRBV6-5; CDR3 DNA: TGTGCCAGCAGTTCCGAGAAGACCCAGTACTTC; CDR3 protein: CASSSEKTQYF
J gene: TRBJ2-5; D gene: NA; clone size: NA; V gene: TRBV6-6; CDR3 DNA: TGTGCCAGCAGTTACTCTTATCAAGAGACCCAGTACTTC; CDR3 protein: CASSYSYQETQYF
J gene: TRBJ1-2; D gene: NA; clone size: NA; V gene: TRBV10-3; CDR3 DNA: TGTGCCATCAGTGAATACAGGGTTACCGACTATGGCTACACCTTC; CDR3 protein: CAISEYRVTDYGYTF
J gene: TRBJ2-1; D gene: TRBD2; clone size: NA; V gene: TRBV9; CDR3 DNA: TGTGCCAGCAGCGTAGGCGGGAGGGCCGGGGGCAATGAGCAGTTCTTC; CDR3 protein: CASSVGGRAGGNEQFF